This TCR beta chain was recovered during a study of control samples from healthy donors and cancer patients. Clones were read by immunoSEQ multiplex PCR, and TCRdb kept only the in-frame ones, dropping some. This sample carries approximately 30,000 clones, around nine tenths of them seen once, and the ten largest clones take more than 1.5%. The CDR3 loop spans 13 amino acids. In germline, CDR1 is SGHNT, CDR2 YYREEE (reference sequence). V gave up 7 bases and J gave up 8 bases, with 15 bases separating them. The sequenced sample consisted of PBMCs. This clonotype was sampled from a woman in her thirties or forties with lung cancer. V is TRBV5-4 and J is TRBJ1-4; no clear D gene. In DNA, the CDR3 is TGTGCCAGCTCCACGGGGAGGCCCGAAAAACTGTTTTTT. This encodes CASSTGRPEKLFF.